This T cell receptor beta chain was obtained from a study of shared clonotypes between healthy human individuals. General study results and limits: The naive CD4 repertoires of a handful of donors were compared, and around 4.9% of clonotypes were shared.

Subsets obtained from CD4+ cells comprised CD45RA+ naive and CD45RA-negative memory cells. Germline lookup yields CDR1 SGHRS and CDR2 YFSETQ. The CDR3 is 14 amino acids. V lost 6 bases, J lost 5 bases, and 10 bases stayed unmatched. On this clone: What it binds is not known.

Repertoires were generated with immunoSEQ multiplex PCR, while TCRdb's copy carries only in-frame clones and drops some. The sample lists about 340,000 clones, over 70% occurring once. Sequencing input: memory CD4+ T cells sorted from blood. Described subset: CD45RA-negative fraction. The rearrangement links TRBV5-1 to TRBJ1-2; 7 nucleotides agree with TRBD1. The sequence came from a man aged 25-45 years in good health. Here the CDR3 DNA reads TGCGCCAGCACCCTCACCGGGACAGAGTATGGCTACACCTTC. This gives the protein CASTLTGTEYGYTF.